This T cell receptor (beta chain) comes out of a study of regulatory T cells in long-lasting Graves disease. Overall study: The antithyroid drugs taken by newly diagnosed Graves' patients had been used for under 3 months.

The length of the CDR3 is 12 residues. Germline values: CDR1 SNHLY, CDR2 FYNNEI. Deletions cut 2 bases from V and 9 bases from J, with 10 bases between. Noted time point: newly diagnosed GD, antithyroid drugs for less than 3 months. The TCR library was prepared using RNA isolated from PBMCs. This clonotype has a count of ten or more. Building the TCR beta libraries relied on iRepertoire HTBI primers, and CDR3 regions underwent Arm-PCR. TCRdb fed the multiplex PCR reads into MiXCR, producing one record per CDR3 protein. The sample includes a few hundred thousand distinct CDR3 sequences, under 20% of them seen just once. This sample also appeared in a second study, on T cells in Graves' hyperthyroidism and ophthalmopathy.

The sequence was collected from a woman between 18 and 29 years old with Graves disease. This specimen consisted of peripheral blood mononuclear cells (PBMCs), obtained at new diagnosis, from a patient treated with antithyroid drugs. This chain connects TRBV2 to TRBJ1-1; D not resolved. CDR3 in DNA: TGTGCCAGCAGTGAAACGTACCGTAAAGCTTTCTTT. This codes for CASSETYRKAFF.